In this sample, the clone carrying this T cell receptor (beta chain) turned up a few times. What it binds is unknown. Next came a second PCR, run for about 7 to 12 cycles, which used a sample-barcoded 5' primer along with a J-beta primer mix. A template-switch adaptor containing 12 random nucleotides labeled each cDNA molecule. Using its own MiXCR run on the 5' RACE reads, TCRdb lists one record per CDR3 protein. The repertoire has about 1.8 million distinct CDR3 sequences, about 50% of them found once; the top ten carry 2% to 2.5%. The source of the sample is a study of blood T cells in healthy people across ages. Study findings and constraints: Those diversity estimates obtained from one million T cells were thought to be underestimates. Long-lived and aged donors differed, with more naive CD4+ cells and higher diversity in the long-lived.

V lost 6 bases and J lost 1, with 13 bases in between. This CDR3 spans 14 amino acids. CDR1 SGHRS and CDR2 YFSETQ come from the germline V gene. The source of this sequence is a woman aged 40 to 50 in good health. Sequencing was done on a sample of blood. The gene calls are TRBV5-1 and TRBJ2-5, with D possibly being TRBD1 or TRBD2 (6 bases each). The CDR3 here is CASTMGGSQETQYF. CDR3 coding DNA: TGCGCCAGCACCATGGGGGGCAGCCAAGAGACCCAGTACTTC.